A single sample gave rise to the 26 T cell receptor beta chains below, sequenced in a study of shared clonotypes between healthy human individuals. Method: immunoSEQ multiplex PCR; TCRdb's copy keeps in-frame clones and lacks some. Of under 850,000 clones in the sample, approximately 72% are singletons; the top ten hold roughly 1.8%. Material for sequencing was memory CD4+ T cells sorted from blood. Subset described: CD45RA-negative fraction. The origin of the receptors is a woman in her 30s in good health.

The chain has TRBV5-1 and TRBJ2-7; 9 positions agree with TRBD1. The V gene end was trimmed by 4 bases and the J gene end by 2 bases; junction bases not matched to a gene: 7. Germline values: CDR1 SGHRS, CDR2 YFSETQ. This CDR3 has 15 amino acids. Here the CDR3 DNA reads TGCGCCAGCAGCCCGGGGGACAGGGCTCCCTACGAGCAGTACTTC. This codes for CASSPGDRAPYEQYF.

This rearrangement joins TRBV28 to TRBJ1-2; D perhaps matches TRBD1 (5 bases). Germline lookup yields CDR1 MDHEN and CDR2 SYDVKM. With 6 bases removed from V and 4 bases from J, the gap between germline ends came to 21 bases. CDR3 length: 16 residues. The CDR3 here is CASRTNGDSKGYGYTF. CDR3 nucleotide sequence: TGTGCCAGCAGAACTAATGGGGACTCAAAGGGCTATGGCTACACCTTC.

This clone was counted between two and nine times. The chain combines TRBV5-5 with TRBJ1-2; TRBD1 agrees at 11 bases. Germline trimming cut 2 bases from V and 4 bases from J; bases unmatched to any gene: 1. The length of the CDR3 is 14 residues. From germline, CDR1 is SGHKS and CDR2 YYEKEE (reference sequence). The CDR3 is CASSFGTGGYGYTF. The CDR3 DNA follows: TGTGCCAGCAGCTTTGGGACAGGGGGCTATGGCTACACCTTC.

The chain carries TRBV6-5 and TRBJ2-7; D is uncertain. The CDR3 runs 14 residues. V shed 4 bases and J shed 6 bases, with 16 bases lying between them. Germline CDR1 MNHEY, CDR2 SVGAGI. CDR3 protein: CASSSLQGAGEQYF. The CDR3 bases are TGTGCCAGCAGTTCCCTCCAAGGCGCCGGCGAGCAGTACTTC.

This chain uses TRBV5-1 with TRBJ2-3; D possibly corresponds to TRBD1 (5 bases). The CDR3 covers 16 residues. Trimming stripped 1 base from V and 0 bases from J, with 12 bases between. Germline CDR1 and CDR2: SGHRS and YFSETQ. The CDR3 DNA follows: TGCGCCAGCAGCTTGCCTCAGGGCCCCAGCACAGATACGCAGTATTTT. This sequence encodes CASSLPQGPSTDTQYF.

This clone was seen repeatedly, ten times or more. The genes are TRBV12-5 and TRBJ2-7; 7 bases match TRBD1. This CDR3 is built from 19 residues. With 3 bases clipped from V and 0 bases from J, the junction kept 17 bases outside the gene matches. Germline V lookup: CDR1 LGHNT, CDR2 FRNRAP. CDR3 sequence: CASGLTTSTGAPISYEQYF. For the CDR3, the DNA is TGTGCTAGTGGTTTAACAACCTCAACAGGGGCCCCAATCTCCTACGAGCAGTACTTC.

The rearrangement uses TRBV11-1 and TRBJ1-2, with D possibly TRBD1 on 5 matching bases. Germline CDR1 reads SGHAT; CDR2 reads FQDESV (reference sequence). There are 13 residues in the CDR3. The ends were cut back, 5 bases at V and 5 bases at J, with 12 bases in the middle. The CDR3 coding sequence is TGTGCCAGCAGCCTCCAGGGTGGGTATGGCTACACCTTC. Translated, it gives CASSLQGGYGYTF.

This clone was found a few times. The genes are TRBV5-6 and TRBJ1-1, with D possibly being TRBD1 (6 bases). Germline V gene lookup returns CDR1 SGHDT and CDR2 YYEEEE. Trimming took off 3 bases at V and 4 bases at J, with 16 bases between the two ends. This CDR3 has 15 amino acids. This CDR3 reads CASSSTGRVGTEAFF. The CDR3 DNA follows: TGTGCCAGCAGCTCAACAGGGAGAGTGGGCACTGAAGCTTTCTTT.

V is TRBV7-9 and J is TRBJ1-6, with TRBD1 matching over 7 bases. The germline CDR1 and CDR2 sequences are SEHNR and FQNEAQ (reference sequence). V gave up 6 bases and J gave up 10 bases; unmatched junction bases: 15. The CDR3 is made up of 16 amino acids. CDR3: CASSHARGVLNSPLHF. CDR3 in DNA: TGTGCCAGCAGTCACGCCAGGGGGGTCTTAAACTCACCCCTCCACTTT.

This chain uses TRBV5-1 with TRBJ2-7, with D possibly TRBD1 on 6 matching bases. Germline V gene sequence: CDR1 SGHRS, CDR2 YFSETQ. The CDR3 consists of 14 residues. The V end lost 4 bases, the J end lost 0 bases, and 11 bases lay between the germline ends. Here the CDR3 DNA reads TGCGCCAGCAGCCCGTCGGACAGCTCCTACGAGCAGTACTTC. It is translated as CASSPSDSSYEQYF.

In this sample, this clone turned up once. The gene calls are TRBV11-2 and TRBJ2-7; D call uncertain. Germline assignment: CDR1 SGHAT and CDR2 FQNNGV. Trimming removed 3 bases from V and 2 bases from J, with 11 bases in between. The CDR3 contains 14 residues. CDR3 region: CASSFPPPPYEQYF. DNA for the CDR3: TGTGCCAGCAGCTTCCCTCCGCCGCCCTACGAGCAGTACTTC.

V gene TRBV11-3 combines with J gene TRBJ2-1, with TRBD2 matching over 7 bases. Trimming took 5 bases from V and 10 from J; bases not matched to a gene: 8. Germline CDR1 SGHNT, CDR2 YENEEA. The CDR3 loop spans 13 amino acids. The DNA of the CDR3 is TGTGCCAGCAGCCCCCGGACTAGTGGCGAGCAGTTCTTC. This sequence encodes CASSPRTSGEQFF.

The chain employs TRBV5-5 and TRBJ2-2; unclear D gene. Trimming pared 5 bases from V and 3 bases from J, leaving 14 bases between. The V gene's germline CDR1 is SGHKS and CDR2 YYEKEE (reference sequence). This CDR3 spans 15 amino acids. As DNA, the CDR3 is TGTGCCAGCAGTCGGGTACAGCTACACACCGGGGAGCTGTTTTTT. Translation: CASSRVQLHTGELFF.

The V and J genes are TRBV4-1 and TRBJ2-1; 11 nucleotides match TRBD2. This CDR3 has 15 residues. CDR1 is MGHRA, CDR2 YSYEKL, per germline. J lost 9 bases, V lost 3 bases, and 7 bases had no gene match. CDR3 protein: CASSQVLGLAAEQFF. Written as DNA, the CDR3 is TGCGCCAGCAGCCAGGTCCTGGGACTAGCGGCTGAGCAGTTCTTC.

The V and J genes are TRBV19 and TRBJ1-2, with D possibly being TRBD1 (6 bases). V gave up 8 bases and J gave up 3 bases, with 16 bases separating them. The CDR3 sequence is 14 residues long. The V gene's germline CDR1 is LNHDA and CDR2 SQIVND (reference sequence). The chain's CDR3 is CASWTLQGDYGYTF. In DNA form, the CDR3 reads TGTGCCAGTTGGACATTACAGGGTGACTATGGCTACACCTTC.

This chain links TRBV5-1 with TRBJ2-3; D not certain. V was trimmed by 4 bases and J by 5 bases, leaving 26 bases between them. The germline V gene encodes CDR1 SGHRS and CDR2 YFSETQ. CDR3 length: 18 residues. The CDR3 loop is CASSRKHYRSPYLDTQYF. The CDR3 DNA sequence: TGCGCCAGCAGCCGAAAACATTACCGGTCTCCCTACCTAGATACGCAGTATTTT.

The chain joins TRBV6-5 to TRBJ2-1; 8 positions match TRBD2. Germline V CDR1 and CDR2: MNHEY, SVGAGI. The CDR3 has 15 amino acids. After removal of 0 bases from V and 6 bases from J, the junction contained 4 bases not matched to a gene. CDR3 coding DNA: TGTGCCAGCAGTTACTCGACTAGCGCTCGCAATGAGCAGTTCTTC. Encoded protein: CASSYSTSARNEQFF.

The chain joins TRBV28 to TRBJ2-5; D gene ambiguous. Trimming took 2 bases from V and 2 from J, leaving 9 bases between them. The CDR3 sequence is 14 residues long. In germline, CDR1 is MDHEN, CDR2 SYDVKM. CDR3 sequence: CASSLQKNQETQYF. The CDR3 DNA is TGTGCCAGCAGTTTACAGAAAAATCAAGAGACCCAGTACTTC.

The rearrangement uses TRBV6-5 and TRBJ1-2; no clear D. The CDR3 is 12 residues long. The germline V and J ends were trimmed by 8 bases and 1 base, with 8 bases remaining between them. CDR1 and CDR2 from the germline V gene are MNHEY and SVGAGI. CDR3 nucleotide sequence: TGTGCCAGCTTCCGGGGTAACTATGGCTACACCTTC. It encodes CASFRGNYGYTF.

This chain links TRBV28 with TRBJ2-7; 12 bases map to TRBD1. The CDR3 runs 16 residues. Unmatched junction bases numbered 8, after V lost 6 bases and J lost 2 bases. Germline V gene lookup returns CDR1 MDHEN and CDR2 SYDVKM. CDR3 protein: CASSRGTGGRPYEQYF. CDR3 nucleotides: TGTGCCAGCAGCCGGGGGACAGGGGGCCGCCCCTACGAGCAGTACTTC. Drawing the rest from reference TRBV28 and TRBJ2-7, the complete variable domain is DVKVTQSSRYLVKRTGEKVFLECVQDMDHENMFWYRQDPGLGLRLIYFSYDVKMKEKGDIPEGYSVSREKKERFSLILESASTNQTSMYLCASSRGTGGRPYEQYFGPGTRLTVT.

The rearrangement joins TRBV14 to TRBJ2-7, with D possibly being TRBD1 (5 bases). V was clipped by 2 bases and J by 2 bases, with 7 bases between them. The CDR3 has 13 residues. The germline CDR1 and CDR2 sequences are SGHDN and FVKESK. The CDR3, as DNA: TGTGCCAGCAGCCAAACAGGCCCCTACGAGCAGTACTTC. Its translation: CASSQTGPYEQYF. The variable domain in full, with the rest retrieved from reference TRBV14 and TRBJ2-7, is EAGVTQFPSHSVIEKGQTVTLRCDPISGHDNLYWYRRVMGKEIKFLLHFVKESKQDESGMPNNRFLAERTGGTYSTLKVQPAELEDSGVYFCASSQTGPYEQYFGPGTRLTVT.

The chain recombines TRBV28 with TRBJ1-1, with a possible D match to TRBD1 (5 bases). Trimming removed 3 bases at V and 6 bases at J, with 11 bases between. Per germline, CDR1 MDHEN and CDR2 SYDVKM. The CDR3 has 13 amino acids. This chain's CDR3 is CASSFRGFAEAFF. The CDR3 DNA reads TGTGCCAGCAGTTTTCGGGGGTTTGCTGAAGCTTTCTTT.

The chain joins TRBV19 to TRBJ1-1; D gene unclear. V lost 1 base, J lost 1 base, and 7 bases lay in between. Per the germline V gene, CDR1 is LNHDA and CDR2 is SQIVND (reference sequence). The CDR3 runs to 14 residues. The CDR3 coding sequence is TGTGCCAGTAGTATAGTACACCCGAACACTGAAGCTTTCTTT. It specifies CASSIVHPNTEAFF.

This chain's CDR3 is CASSPRHNPEQYF. In DNA, the CDR3 is TGTGCCAGCTCACCCCGACATAATCCCGAGCAGTACTTC. The chain joins TRBV18 to TRBJ2-7; D ambiguous. The germline gives CDR1 KGHSH, CDR2 LQKENI. V shed 3 bases and J shed 6 bases, with 12 bases lying between them. CDR3 size: 13 residues.

The chain uses TRBV27 and TRBJ2-3, with D perhaps TRBD1 (5 bases). The germline gives CDR1 MNHEY, CDR2 SMNVEV (reference sequence). Trimming removed 4 bases from V and 5 bases from J, with 7 bases in between. This CDR3 contains 12 residues. The CDR3 is CASSSGQDTQYF. The CDR3 DNA reads TGTGCCAGCAGTTCCGGACAAGATACGCAGTATTTT.

This clone was counted a few times. The chain employs TRBV15 and TRBJ2-7, with D perhaps assigned TRBD1 or TRBD2 (5 bases each). V lost 0 bases and J lost 1, with 16 bases in between. The CDR3 is made up of 17 amino acids. Germline-derived CDR1 and CDR2 are LNHNV and YYDKDF (reference sequence). The CDR3 DNA is TGTGCCACCAGCAGAGATCGTTACGGGACGCTATCCTACGAGCAGTACTTC. This translates into CATSRDRYGTLSYEQYF.